These 4 T cell receptor beta chains originate from one sample sequenced in a study of shared clonotypes between healthy human individuals. Method: immunoSEQ multiplex PCR; TCRdb's copy keeps in-frame clones and lacks some. The sample lists 2 million to 2.5 million clones, roughly 94% occurring once. The specimen sequenced was naive CD4+ T cells sorted from blood. As to subset: CD45RA+ positively selected. The source is a man aged 18 to 29 in good health.

CDR3 coding DNA: TGCGCCAGCAGCACGACAGGGAGCTCCTATAATTCACCCCTCCACTTT. Translating gives CASSTTGSSYNSPLHF. The genes are TRBV5-1 and TRBJ1-6; 7 nucleotides align to TRBD1. Germline assignment: CDR1 SGHRS and CDR2 YFSETQ. V was pared by 4 bases and J by 0 bases, with 4 bases of the junction left unmatched. CDR3 length: 16 residues.

In its sample, this clone was seen once. The V and J genes are TRBV18 and TRBJ2-7; a weak D match, TRBD1 (6 bases). The germline V gene encodes CDR1 KGHSH and CDR2 LQKENI. With 1 base removed from V and 3 bases from J, the gap between germline ends came to 7 bases. The CDR3 loop spans 13 amino acids. CDR3 residues: CASSPRDNYEQYF. The CDR3 DNA reads TGTGCCAGCTCACCACGGGACAACTACGAGCAGTACTTC.

The chain uses TRBV10-3 and TRBJ1-6, with 9 positions matching TRBD1. Germline V gives CDR1 ENHRY, CDR2 SYGVKD. Losses at the gene ends were 4 bases for V and 9 bases for J; bases not matched to a gene: 4. The CDR3 loop spans 14 amino acids. The CDR3 protein is CAISGDRGSSPLHF. The CDR3 DNA reads TGTGCCATCAGTGGCGACAGGGGGAGTTCACCCCTCCACTTT.

This rearrangement joins TRBV7-3 to TRBJ2-3, with 10 bases fitting TRBD2. The germline CDR1 and CDR2 sequences are SGHTA and FQGTGA. The length of the CDR3 is 17 residues. J lost 1 base, V lost 2 bases, and 6 bases had no gene match. This CDR3 reads CASSLGILAGGTDTQYF. The CDR3 DNA follows: TGTGCCAGCAGCTTAGGTATCCTAGCGGGGGGCACAGATACGCAGTATTTT. The entire variable domain, with the rest obtained from reference TRBV7-3 and TRBJ2-3, is as follows: GAGVSQTPSNKVTEKGKYVELRCDPISGHTALYWYRQSLGQGPEFLIYFQGTGAADDSGLPNDRFFAVRPEGSVSTLKIQRTERGDSAVYLCASSLGILAGGTDTQYFGPGTRLTVL.